The 18 T cell receptor beta chains in this list originate from one sample, sequenced in a study of neurological immune-mediated disorders. TCRdb re-called the 5' RACE reads through MiXCR, storing one row per CDR3 protein. The data show roughly 70,000 distinct CDR3 sequences, around 4.2% seen once. The sample taken for sequencing was PBMCs. Receptor source: a man in his thirties or forties with multiple sclerosis.

At least ten counts were recorded for this clonotype. The V call is TRBV20-1, the J call TRBJ2-5; perhaps TRBD2 as D (5 bases). Germline CDR1 DFQATT, CDR2 SNEGSKA (reference sequence). Trimming removed 6 bases at V and 5 bases at J, with 16 bases between. The CDR3 loop spans 13 amino acids. CDR3 sequence reads: CSAALGRGETQYF. Written as DNA, the CDR3 is TGCAGTGCCGCCCTCGGGCGAGGGGAGACCCAGTACTTC.

The V gene is TRBV2, the J gene TRBJ1-5, with TRBD1 as a possible D gene (5 bases). Germline V lookup: CDR1 SNHLY, CDR2 FYNNEI. V lost 8 bases, J lost 0 bases, and 14 bases lay in between. CDR3 size: 15 residues. CDR3 protein: CASHSGSYSNQPQHF. In DNA form, the CDR3 reads TGTGCCAGCCATTCAGGGTCCTATAGCAATCAGCCCCAGCATTTT.

Many counts were recorded for this clonotype. The chain recombines TRBV20-1 with TRBJ1-1; 8 positions match TRBD1. V lost 5 bases to trimming and J lost 7 bases; unmatched junction nucleotides: 12. The CDR3 sequence is 14 residues long. CDR1 is DFQATT, CDR2 SNEGSKA, per germline (reference sequence). Here the CDR3 DNA reads TGCAGTGCTCAGACGGGGGCAGGGGGCTATGAAGCTTTCTTT. Translating gives CSAQTGAGGYEAFF.

This clonotype was seen many times. The V and J genes are TRBV5-1 and TRBJ2-5; D may be TRBD2 (6 bases). The CDR3 has 14 residues. Germline loops: CDR1 SGHRS, CDR2 YFSETQ. Between the trimmed V and J ends, which lost 4 bases and 5 bases, there was a span of 15 bases. CDR3 coding DNA: TGCGCCAGCAGCCCTGGGACGGGGAGGGAGACCCAGTACTTC. It specifies CASSPGTGRETQYF.

This clonotype was seen repeatedly, ten times or more. This chain connects TRBV12-3 or TRBV12-4 to TRBJ2-2, with 10 bases aligning to TRBD1. The CDR3 sequence is 18 residues long. The J segment lost 3 bases and the V segment lost 5 bases, leaving 12 bases of the junction unmatched. The CDR3 DNA follows: TGTGCCAGCAGTCCTCGGGACAGGGGTTTTCGTGACACCGGGGAGCTGTTTTTT. Translated: CASSPRDRGFRDTGELFF.

This clonotype appeared many times. The rearrangement joins TRBV7-9 to TRBJ2-1; D perhaps matches TRBD1 (6 bases). The CDR3 loop spans 14 amino acids. Germline lookup yields CDR1 SEHNR and CDR2 FQNEAQ (reference sequence). V was clipped by 3 bases and J by 9 bases, with 15 bases between them. CDR3 nucleotide sequence: TGTGCCAGCAGCTTGGGACAAGTCTCGGCTGAGCAGTTCTTC. Protein sequence: CASSLGQVSAEQFF.

This clonotype was picked up many times. J is TRBJ1-1 and V is TRBV2; possible D gene TRBD1, 6 bases. The CDR3 length is 13 residues. In germline, CDR1 is SNHLY, CDR2 FYNNEI. Deletions cut 4 bases from V and 5 bases from J, with 11 bases between. Here the CDR3 DNA reads TGTGCCAGCAGTGCGACAGGTTTTACTGAAGCTTTCTTT. Translating it yields CASSATGFTEAFF. Based on the CDR3 plus reference TRBV2 and TRBJ1-1, the full variable domain is EPEVTQTPSHQVTQMGQEVILRCVPISNHLYFYWYRQILGQKVEFLVSFYNNEISEKSEIFDDQFSVERPDGSNFTLKIRSTKLEDSAMYFCASSATGFTEAFFGQGTRLTVV.

This clonotype was observed at least ten times. This chain joins TRBV20-1 and TRBJ1-1, with D perhaps TRBD1 (6 bases). V gave up 0 bases and J gave up 4 bases, with 18 bases separating them. CDR3 length: 16 residues. Germline lookup yields CDR1 DFQATT and CDR2 SNEGSKA (reference sequence). The CDR3 sequence: CSARDVTQGLGTEAFF. The CDR3 bases are TGCAGTGCTAGAGATGTGACACAGGGACTGGGCACTGAAGCTTTCTTT.

This clonotype was seen many times. The CDR3 DNA reads TGTGCCAGCAGCAAAGAACCTTTAGGAGATACGCAGTATTTT. Protein product: CASSKEPLGDTQYF. This rearrangement joins TRBV7-8 to TRBJ2-3; D not certain. V lost 5 bases, J lost 5 bases, and 14 bases lay in between. Per germline, CDR1 SGHVS and CDR2 FQNEAQ. There are 14 residues in the CDR3.

This clonotype showed up many times. CDR3 nucleotides: TGCAGTGCTACGAGGACTAGCGGCACCGGGGAGCTGTTTTTT. Translated: CSATRTSGTGELFF. This chain connects TRBV20-1 to TRBJ2-2; 10 bases fit TRBD2. CDR1 and CDR2 (germline): DFQATT, SNEGSKA (reference sequence). This CDR3 has 14 amino acids. With 4 bases clipped from V and 4 bases from J, the junction kept 3 bases outside the gene matches.

This clonotype was detected ten times or more. V and J are TRBV20-1 and TRBJ1-1, with D unclear. The V end lost 6 bases, the J end lost 0 bases, and 8 bases lay between the germline ends. Germline loops: CDR1 DFQATT, CDR2 SNEGSKA (reference sequence). The CDR3 sequence is 12 residues long. CDR3 in DNA: TGCAGTGCAGACGACATGAACACTGAAGCTTTCTTT. This translates into CSADDMNTEAFF.

V gene TRBV20-1 combines with J gene TRBJ2-7; maybe TRBD2 (7 bases). Germline V lookup: CDR1 DFQATT, CDR2 SNEGSKA (reference sequence). The CDR3 loop spans 13 amino acids. The V end lost 6 bases, the J end lost 3 bases, and 15 bases lay between the germline ends. CDR3 loop: CSAPTGGNYEQYF. CDR3 bases: TGCAGTGCCCCGACGGGGGGCAACTACGAGCAGTACTTC.

This clonotype showed up many times. The chain joins TRBV5-5 to TRBJ2-2; 13 bases match TRBD2. The CDR3 totals 18 residues. Per the germline V gene, CDR1 is SGHKS and CDR2 is YYEKEE (reference sequence). The trim removed 1 base at V and 4 bases at J, leaving 7 bases unmatched. The CDR3 protein is CASSLRTRTSGGTGELFF. In DNA, the CDR3 is TGTGCCAGCAGCTTGCGGACAAGGACTAGCGGGGGCACCGGGGAGCTGTTTTTT.

This clonotype was recorded many times. In DNA form, the CDR3 reads TGTGCCAGCAGTTACTGGGGACGGGGGGACACTGAAGCTTTCTTT. This codes for CASSYWGRGDTEAFF. The chain recombines TRBV6-5 with TRBJ1-1; D is possibly TRBD1 (5 bases). V gave up 1 base and J gave up 3 bases, with 12 bases separating them. The CDR3 sequence is 15 residues long. Per germline, CDR1 MNHEY and CDR2 SVGAGI.

In its sample, this clonotype was seen many times. V and J are TRBV29-1 and TRBJ2-3; TRBD1 matches 7 bases. V dropped 8 bases and J dropped 3; count of bases not matched to a gene: 14. The CDR3 has 15 residues. Germline V gives CDR1 SQVTM, CDR2 ANQGSEA. In nucleotides, the CDR3 is TGCAGCTCGGAGGAAAGGGGGCATATGACAGATACGCAGTATTTT. Protein product: CSSEERGHMTDTQYF.

This clonotype was counted ten times or more. The chain combines TRBV12-3 or TRBV12-4 with TRBJ1-5, with 7 positions matching TRBD1. The CDR3 extends over 15 amino acids. Unmatched junction bases numbered 9, after V lost 6 bases and J lost 4 bases. This chain's CDR3 is CASRERDSSNQPQHF. DNA for the CDR3: TGTGCCAGCAGGGAAAGGGACAGCTCAAATCAGCCCCAGCATTTT.

Ten or more counts support this clonotype. The rearrangement uses TRBV20-1 and TRBJ2-7, with D maybe TRBD1 (5 bases). The CDR3 consists of 13 residues. CDR1 and CDR2 from the germline V gene are DFQATT and SNEGSKA (reference sequence). The V gene lost 3 bases and the J gene lost 2 bases, with 11 bases spanning the gap. The DNA for the CDR3 is TGCAGTGCTAGCAGGGTCTTAACCTACGAGCAGTACTTC. Residues: CSASRVLTYEQYF.

This clonotype was counted at least ten times. CDR3 sequence (DNA): TGTGCCGTAAGTGGTGACGGTGAGCAGTTCTTC. Translation gives CAVSGDGEQFF. V and J are TRBV6-2 or TRBV6-3 and TRBJ2-1; D unclear. This CDR3 is 11 amino acids long. V lost 11 bases to trimming and J lost 9 bases, with 14 bases between them. CDR1 and CDR2 (germline): MNHEY, SVGEGT.